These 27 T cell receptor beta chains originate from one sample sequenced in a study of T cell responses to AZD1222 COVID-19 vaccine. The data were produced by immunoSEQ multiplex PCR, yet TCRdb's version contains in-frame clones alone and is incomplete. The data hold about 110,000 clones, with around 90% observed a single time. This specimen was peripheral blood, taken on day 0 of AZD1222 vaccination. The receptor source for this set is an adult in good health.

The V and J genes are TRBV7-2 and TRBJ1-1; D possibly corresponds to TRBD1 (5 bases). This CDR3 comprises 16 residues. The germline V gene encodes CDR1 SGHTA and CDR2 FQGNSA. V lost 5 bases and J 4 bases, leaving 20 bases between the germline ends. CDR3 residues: CASSVLPAGRGTEAFF. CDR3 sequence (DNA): TGTGCCAGCAGCGTCCTCCCCGCGGGGCGGGGCACTGAAGCTTTCTTT.

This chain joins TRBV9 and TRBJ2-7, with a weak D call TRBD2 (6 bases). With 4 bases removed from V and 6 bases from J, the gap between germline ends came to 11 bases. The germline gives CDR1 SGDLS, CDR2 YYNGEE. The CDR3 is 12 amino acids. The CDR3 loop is CASSPRRGEQYF. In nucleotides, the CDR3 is TGTGCCAGCAGCCCCCGGAGGGGCGAGCAGTACTTC.

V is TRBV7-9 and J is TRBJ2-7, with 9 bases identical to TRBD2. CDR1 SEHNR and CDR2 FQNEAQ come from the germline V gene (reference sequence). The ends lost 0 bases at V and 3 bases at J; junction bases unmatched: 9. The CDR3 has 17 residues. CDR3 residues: CASSLAGGGVGGYEQYF. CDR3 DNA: TGTGCCAGCAGCTTAGCTGGCGGGGGGGTCGGCGGCTACGAGCAGTACTTC.

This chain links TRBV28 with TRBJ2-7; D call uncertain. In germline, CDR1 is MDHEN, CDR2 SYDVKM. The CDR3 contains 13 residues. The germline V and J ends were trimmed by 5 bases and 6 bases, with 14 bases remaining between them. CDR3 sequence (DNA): TGTGCCAGCAGTGAAGACACATGGGGCGAGCAGTACTTC. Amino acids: CASSEDTWGEQYF.

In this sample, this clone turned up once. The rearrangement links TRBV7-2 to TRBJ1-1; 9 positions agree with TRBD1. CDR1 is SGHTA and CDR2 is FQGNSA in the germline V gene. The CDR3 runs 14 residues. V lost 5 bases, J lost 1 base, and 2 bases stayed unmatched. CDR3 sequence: CASSADRGNTEAFF. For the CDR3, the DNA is TGTGCCAGCAGCGCGGACAGGGGGAACACTGAAGCTTTCTTT.

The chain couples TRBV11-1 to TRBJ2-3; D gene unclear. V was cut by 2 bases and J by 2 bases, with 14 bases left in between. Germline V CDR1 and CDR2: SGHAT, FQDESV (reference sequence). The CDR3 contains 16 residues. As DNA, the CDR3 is TGTGCCAGCAGCTTAAACCGTGTGGGGATCACAGATACGCAGTATTTT. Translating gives CASSLNRVGITDTQYF.

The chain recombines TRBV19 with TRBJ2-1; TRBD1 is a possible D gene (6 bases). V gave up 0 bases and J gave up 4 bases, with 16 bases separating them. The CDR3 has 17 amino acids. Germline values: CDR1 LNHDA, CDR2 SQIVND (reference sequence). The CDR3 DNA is TGTGCCAGTAGTATAGATCCTCGGACAGATTTTTACAATGAGCAGTTCTTC. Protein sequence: CASSIDPRTDFYNEQFF. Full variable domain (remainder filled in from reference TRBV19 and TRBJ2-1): DGGITQSPKYLFRKEGQNVTLSCEQNLNHDAMYWYRQDPGQGLRLIYYSQIVNDFQKGDIAEGYSVSREKKESFPLTVTSAQKNPTAFYLCASSIDPRTDFYNEQFFGPGTRLTVL.

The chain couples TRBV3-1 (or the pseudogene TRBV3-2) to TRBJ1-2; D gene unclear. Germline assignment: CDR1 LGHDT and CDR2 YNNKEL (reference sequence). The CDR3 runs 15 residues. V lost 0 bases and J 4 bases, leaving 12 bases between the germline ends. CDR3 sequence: CASSQDPGAGYGYTF. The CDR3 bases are TGTGCCAGCAGCCAAGATCCGGGAGCTGGCTATGGCTACACCTTC.

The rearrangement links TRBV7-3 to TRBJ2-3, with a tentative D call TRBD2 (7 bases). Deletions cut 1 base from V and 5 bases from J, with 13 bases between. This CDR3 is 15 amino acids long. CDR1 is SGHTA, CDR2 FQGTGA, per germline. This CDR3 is CASSLMAGAVDTQYF. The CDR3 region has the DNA TGTGCCAGCAGCTTAATGGCGGGGGCCGTAGATACGCAGTATTTT.

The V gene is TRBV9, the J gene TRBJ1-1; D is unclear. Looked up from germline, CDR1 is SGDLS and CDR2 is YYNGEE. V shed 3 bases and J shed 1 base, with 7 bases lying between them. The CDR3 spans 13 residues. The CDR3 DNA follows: TGTGCCAGCAGCGCCCACGGGAACACTGAAGCTTTCTTT. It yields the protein CASSAHGNTEAFF.

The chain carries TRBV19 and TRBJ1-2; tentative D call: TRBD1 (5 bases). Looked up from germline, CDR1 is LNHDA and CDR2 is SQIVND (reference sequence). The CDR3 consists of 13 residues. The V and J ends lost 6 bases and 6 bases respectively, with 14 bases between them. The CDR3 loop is CASRRRGRDGYTF. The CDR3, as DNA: TGTGCCAGTAGACGGCGGGGGAGGGATGGCTACACCTTC.

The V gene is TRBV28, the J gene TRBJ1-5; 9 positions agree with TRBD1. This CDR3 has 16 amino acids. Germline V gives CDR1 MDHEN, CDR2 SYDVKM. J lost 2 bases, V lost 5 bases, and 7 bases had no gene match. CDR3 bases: TGTGCCAGCAGTCTACTGACAGGGGGTGGCAATCAGCCCCAGCATTTT. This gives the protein CASSLLTGGGNQPQHF. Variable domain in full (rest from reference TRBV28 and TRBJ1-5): DVKVTQSSRYLVKRTGEKVFLECVQDMDHENMFWYRQDPGLGLRLIYFSYDVKMKEKGDIPEGYSVSREKKERFSLILESASTNQTSMYLCASSLLTGGGNQPQHFGDGTRLSIL.

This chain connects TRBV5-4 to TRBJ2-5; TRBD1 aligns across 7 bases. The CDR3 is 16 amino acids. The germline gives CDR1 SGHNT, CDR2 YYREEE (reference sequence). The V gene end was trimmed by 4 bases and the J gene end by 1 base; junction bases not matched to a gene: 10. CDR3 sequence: CASSPTTRQGQETQYF. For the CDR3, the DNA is TGTGCCAGCAGCCCCACTACGCGACAGGGCCAAGAGACCCAGTACTTC.

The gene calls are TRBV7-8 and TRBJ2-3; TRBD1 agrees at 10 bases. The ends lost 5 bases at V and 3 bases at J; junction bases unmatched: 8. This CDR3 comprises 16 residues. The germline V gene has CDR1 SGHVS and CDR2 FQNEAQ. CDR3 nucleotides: TGTGCCAGCAGCCGTCCGGGACAGGGGTTAACAGATACGCAGTATTTT. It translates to CASSRPGQGLTDTQYF. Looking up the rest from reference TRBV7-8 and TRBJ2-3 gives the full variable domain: GAGVSQSPRYKVAKRGQDVALRCDPISGHVSLFWYQQALGQGPEFLTYFQNEAQLDKSGLPSDRFFAERPEGSVSTLKIQRTQQEDSAVYLCASSRPGQGLTDTQYFGPGTRLTVL.

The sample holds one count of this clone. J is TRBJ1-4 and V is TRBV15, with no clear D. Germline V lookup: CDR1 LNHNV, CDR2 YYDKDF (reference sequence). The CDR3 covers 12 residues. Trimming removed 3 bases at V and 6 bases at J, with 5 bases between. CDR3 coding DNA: TGTGCCACCAGCAGGGGCGATGAAAAACTGTTTTTT. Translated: CATSRGDEKLFF.

CDR3 nucleotide sequence: TGTGCCAGCAGCTTAGAGGCGGGACACCTAAGGGATGGCTACACCTTC. Its translation is CASSLEAGHLRDGYTF. This chain connects TRBV11-1 to TRBJ1-2; possibly TRBD1 for D (6 bases). Germline V gene lookup returns CDR1 SGHAT and CDR2 FQDESV (reference sequence). Trimming stripped 1 base from V and 6 bases from J, with 18 bases between. The CDR3 loop spans 16 amino acids.

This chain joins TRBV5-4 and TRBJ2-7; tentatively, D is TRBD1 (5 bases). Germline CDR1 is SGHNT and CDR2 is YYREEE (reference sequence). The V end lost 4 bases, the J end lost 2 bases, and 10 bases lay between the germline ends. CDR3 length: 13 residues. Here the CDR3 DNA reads TGTGCCAGCAGCCCAAGGACAACCTACGAGCAGTACTTC. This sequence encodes CASSPRTTYEQYF. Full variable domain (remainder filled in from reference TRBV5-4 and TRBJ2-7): ETGVTQSPTHLIKTRGQQVTLRCSSQSGHNTVSWYQQALGQGPQFIFQYYREEENGRGNFPPRFSGLQFPNYSSELNVNALELDDSALYLCASSPRTTYEQYFGPGTRLTVT.

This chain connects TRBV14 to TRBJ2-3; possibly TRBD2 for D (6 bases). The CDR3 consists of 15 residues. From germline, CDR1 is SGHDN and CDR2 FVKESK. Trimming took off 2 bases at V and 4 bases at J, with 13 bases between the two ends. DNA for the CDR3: TGTGCCAGCAGCCAAATGGGGGGACCGGCAGATACGCAGTATTTT. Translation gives CASSQMGGPADTQYF.

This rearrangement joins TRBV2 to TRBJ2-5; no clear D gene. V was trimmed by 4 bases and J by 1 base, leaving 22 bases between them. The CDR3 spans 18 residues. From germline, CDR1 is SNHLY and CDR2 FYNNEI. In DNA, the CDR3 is TGTGCCAGCAGTGGAAGCTACCTCCGGATTTTGAGCCAAGAGACCCAGTACTTC. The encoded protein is CASSGSYLRILSQETQYF.

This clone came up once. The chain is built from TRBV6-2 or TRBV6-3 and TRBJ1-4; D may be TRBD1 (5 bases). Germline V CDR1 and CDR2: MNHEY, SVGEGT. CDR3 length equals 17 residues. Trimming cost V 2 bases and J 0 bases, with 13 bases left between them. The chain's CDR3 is CASSYGRAPATNEKLFF. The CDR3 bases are TGTGCCAGCAGTTACGGCAGGGCGCCGGCAACTAATGAAAAACTGTTTTTT.

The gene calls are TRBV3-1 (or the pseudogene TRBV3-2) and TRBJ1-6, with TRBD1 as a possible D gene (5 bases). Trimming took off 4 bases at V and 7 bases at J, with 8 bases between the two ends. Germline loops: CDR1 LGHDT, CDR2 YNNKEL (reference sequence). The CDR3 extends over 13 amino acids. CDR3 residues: CASSPRGNSPLHF. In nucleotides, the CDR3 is TGTGCCAGCAGCCCAAGGGGAAATTCACCCCTCCACTTT.

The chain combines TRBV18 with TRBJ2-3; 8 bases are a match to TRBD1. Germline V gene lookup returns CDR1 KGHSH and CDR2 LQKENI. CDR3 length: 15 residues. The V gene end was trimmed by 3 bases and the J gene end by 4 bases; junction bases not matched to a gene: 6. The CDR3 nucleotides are TGTGCCAGCTCACCGAACAGGGGGACCGCAGATACGCAGTATTTT. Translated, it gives CASSPNRGTADTQYF.

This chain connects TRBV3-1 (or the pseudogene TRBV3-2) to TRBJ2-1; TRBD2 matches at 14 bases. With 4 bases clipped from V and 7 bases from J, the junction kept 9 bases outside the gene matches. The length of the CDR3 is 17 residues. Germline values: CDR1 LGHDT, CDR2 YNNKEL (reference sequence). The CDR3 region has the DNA TGTGCCAGCAGCCTTGTGGGGACTAGCGGGAGAAGAAATGAGCAGTTCTTC. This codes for CASSLVGTSGRRNEQFF.

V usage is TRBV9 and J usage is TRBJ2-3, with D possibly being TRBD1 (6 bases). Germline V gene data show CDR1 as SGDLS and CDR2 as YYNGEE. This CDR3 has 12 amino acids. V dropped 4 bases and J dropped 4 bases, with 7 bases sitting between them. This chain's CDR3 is CASSPGADTQYF. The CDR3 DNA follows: TGTGCCAGCAGCCCAGGGGCAGATACGCAGTATTTT. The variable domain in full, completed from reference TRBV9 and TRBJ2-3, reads DSGVTQTPKHLITATGQRVTLRCSPRSGDLSVYWYQQSLDQGLQFLIQYYNGEERAKGNILERFSAQQFPDLHSELNLSSLELGDSALYFCASSPGADTQYFGPGTRLTVL.

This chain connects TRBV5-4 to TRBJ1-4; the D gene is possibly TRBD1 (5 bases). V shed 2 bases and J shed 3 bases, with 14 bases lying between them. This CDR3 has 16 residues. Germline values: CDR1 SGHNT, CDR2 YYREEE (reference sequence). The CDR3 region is CASSFEGAGANEKLFF. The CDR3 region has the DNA TGTGCCAGCAGCTTTGAAGGGGCTGGTGCTAATGAAAAACTGTTTTTT. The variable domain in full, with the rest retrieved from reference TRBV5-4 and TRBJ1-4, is ETGVTQSPTHLIKTRGQQVTLRCSSQSGHNTVSWYQQALGQGPQFIFQYYREEENGRGNFPPRFSGLQFPNYSSELNVNALELDDSALYLCASSFEGAGANEKLFFGSGTQLSVL.

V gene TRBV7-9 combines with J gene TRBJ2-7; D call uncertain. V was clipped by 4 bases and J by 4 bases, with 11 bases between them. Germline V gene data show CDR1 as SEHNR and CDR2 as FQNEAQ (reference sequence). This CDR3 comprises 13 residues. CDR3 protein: CASSSARAYEQYF. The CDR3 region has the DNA TGTGCCAGCAGCTCAGCACGGGCTTACGAGCAGTACTTC. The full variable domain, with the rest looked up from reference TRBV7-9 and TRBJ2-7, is DTGVSQNPRHKITKRGQNVTFRCDPISEHNRLYWYRQTLGQGPEFLTYFQNEAQLEKSRLLSDRFSAERPKGSFSTLEIQRTEQGDSAMYLCASSSARAYEQYFGPGTRLTVT.

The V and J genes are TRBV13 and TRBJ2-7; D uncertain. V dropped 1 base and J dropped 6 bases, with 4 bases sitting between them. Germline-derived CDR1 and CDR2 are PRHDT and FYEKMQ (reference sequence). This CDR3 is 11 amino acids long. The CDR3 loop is CASSLEGEQYF. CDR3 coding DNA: TGTGCCAGCAGCTTAGAGGGCGAGCAGTACTTC.